These 27 T cell receptor beta chains came from one sample sequenced in a study of CD8 T cells in Susac syndrome. The authors reverse transcribed about 0.45 to 1 ug RNA with random hexamers. TCRdb re-called the immunoSEQ multiplex PCR reads through MiXCR, storing one row per CDR3 protein. Of 65,000 to 100,000 distinct CDR3 sequences listed, 95% to 96% were seen once; the top ten hold about 0.39%. Specimen: CD8+ T cells from PBMCs. These receptor sequences come from a human donor with Susac syndrome.

The V call is TRBV10-3, the J call TRBJ1-5; perhaps TRBD1 as D (5 bases). Deletions cut 3 bases from V and 1 base from J, with 7 bases between. The CDR3 runs 14 residues. Looked up from germline, CDR1 is ENHRY and CDR2 is SYGVKD. Written as DNA, the CDR3 is TGTGCCATCAGTGACCGGGACAGCAATCAGCCCCAGCATTTT. As protein: CAISDRDSNQPQHF.

The genes are TRBV7-2 and TRBJ2-1; 7 bases are shared with TRBD2. CDR1 is SGHTA and CDR2 is FQGNSA in the germline V gene. Losses at the gene ends were 4 bases for V and 0 bases for J; bases not matched to a gene: 0. The CDR3 extends over 14 amino acids. The CDR3, as DNA: TGTGCCAGCAGCTGGGGGGGCTCCTACAATGAGCAGTTCTTC. Translating it yields CASSWGGSYNEQFF.

CDR3 residues: CASTEAIGNEQFF. CDR3 nucleotides: TGTGCCAGCACGGAGGCTATTGGCAATGAGCAGTTCTTC. The chain recombines TRBV7-9 with TRBJ2-1; possibly TRBD2 for D (5 bases). The CDR3 runs to 13 residues. Trimming removed 7 bases at V and 6 bases at J, with 13 bases between. Germline V gene lookup returns CDR1 SEHNR and CDR2 FQNEAQ (reference sequence).

This clonotype was recorded only once. Here the CDR3 DNA reads TGTGCCAGCAGCCCGGGACCACTGTACGAGCAGTACTTC. Its translation is CASSPGPLYEQYF. J is TRBJ2-7 and V is TRBV27, with D perhaps matching TRBD1 or TRBD2 (5 bases each). The germline CDR1 and CDR2 sequences are MNHEY and SMNVEV (reference sequence). Trimming cost V 6 bases and J 4 bases, with 13 bases left between them. The CDR3 is made up of 13 amino acids.

V gene TRBV29-1 combines with J gene TRBJ2-1; D is uncertain. CDR1 is SQVTM and CDR2 is ANQGSEA in the germline V gene. The V and J ends lost 1 base and 0 bases respectively, with 13 bases between them. The CDR3 runs to 16 residues. The CDR3 coding sequence is TGCAGCGTTGAAGGGGAAGATTTGGGCTCCTACAATGAGCAGTTCTTC. Translating it yields CSVEGEDLGSYNEQFF.

The rearrangement uses TRBV9 and TRBJ1-5, with TRBD1 matching over 7 bases. Germline V CDR1 and CDR2: SGDLS, YYNGEE. V trimming: 4 bases; J trimming: 5 bases; junction bases outside the gene matches: 6. This CDR3 is 14 amino acids long. Written as DNA, the CDR3 is TGTGCCAGCAGCTTACAGGGGATGGATCAGCCCCAGCATTTT. Protein: CASSLQGMDQPQHF.

This chain joins TRBV11-2 and TRBJ2-7, with a weak D call TRBD2 (5 bases). CDR3 length equals 14 residues. Per germline, CDR1 SGHAT and CDR2 FQNNGV. Trimming cost V 2 bases and J 2 bases, with 10 bases left between them. The CDR3: CASSLRRVAYEQYF. The CDR3 DNA sequence: TGTGCCAGCAGCTTACGGCGGGTTGCCTACGAGCAGTACTTC.

This rearrangement joins TRBV7-3 to TRBJ2-5, with TRBD1 identical over 12 bases. The CDR3 spans 15 residues. Looked up from germline, CDR1 is SGHTA and CDR2 is FQGTGA. Losses at the gene ends were 4 bases for V and 4 bases for J; bases not matched to a gene: 4. For the CDR3, the DNA is TGTGCCAGCAGCTCAGGGACAGGGGGCGCAGAGACCCAGTACTTC. Protein product: CASSSGTGGAETQYF. The whole variable domain, remainder taken from reference TRBV7-3 and TRBJ2-5, is GAGVSQTPSNKVTEKGKYVELRCDPISGHTALYWYRQSLGQGPEFLIYFQGTGAADDSGLPNDRFFAVRPEGSVSTLKIQRTERGDSAVYLCASSSGTGGAETQYFGPGTRLLVL.

The CDR3 sequence is CASSLARRSTDTQYF. The CDR3 region has the DNA TGTGCCAGCAGTTTAGCTCGGCGGAGCACAGATACGCAGTATTTT. V and J are TRBV12-3 or TRBV12-4 and TRBJ2-3, with D uncertain. This CDR3 is 15 amino acids long. V was pared by 0 bases and J by 0 bases, with 7 bases between.

In this sample, this clonotype turned up once. The chain recombines TRBV29-1 with TRBJ2-3; tentative D call: TRBD2 (6 bases). The CDR3 runs to 14 residues. Germline-derived CDR1 and CDR2 are SQVTM and ANQGSEA. The germline V and J ends were trimmed by 1 base and 5 bases, with 13 bases remaining between them. Here the CDR3 reads CSVEVSGGLDTQYF. Written as DNA, the CDR3 is TGCAGCGTTGAAGTATCCGGGGGTTTAGATACGCAGTATTTT.

The J gene is TRBJ2-1, the V gene TRBV7-3, with 7 bases fitting TRBD2. Per the germline V gene, CDR1 is SGHTA and CDR2 is FQGTGA. This CDR3 has 14 amino acids. Germline trimming cut 5 bases from V and 3 bases from J; bases unmatched to any gene: 4. CDR3 nucleotides: TGTGCCAGCAGCCACGGCGGGGGCTACAATGAGCAGTTCTTC. This sequence encodes CASSHGGGYNEQFF.

The chain recombines TRBV20-1 with TRBJ1-5, with unresolved D. Trimming removed 7 bases at V and 4 bases at J, with 17 bases between. The CDR3 totals 14 residues. Per germline, CDR1 DFQATT and CDR2 SNEGSKA (reference sequence). The CDR3 spells CSGSPGGENQPQHF. Written as DNA, the CDR3 is TGCAGTGGTAGTCCGGGAGGAGAGAATCAGCCCCAGCATTTT.

This chain links TRBV5-1 with TRBJ1-4; tentatively, D is TRBD1 (6 bases). The V and J ends lost 3 bases and 0 bases respectively, with 9 bases between them. There are 15 residues in the CDR3. CDR1 and CDR2 from the germline V gene are SGHRS and YFSETQ. CDR3 loop: CASSWTVATNEKLFF. The CDR3 nucleotides read TGCGCCAGCAGCTGGACAGTTGCAACTAATGAAAAACTGTTTTTT.

The chain carries TRBV12-3 or TRBV12-4 and TRBJ2-7; D uncertain. Trimming took off 6 bases at V and 5 bases at J, with 17 bases between the two ends. This CDR3 region has 14 residues. The CDR3 region has the DNA TGTGCCAGCAGACGGTCTGGGAAGAGCCACGAGCAGTACTTC. It encodes CASRRSGKSHEQYF.

This CDR3 is CASSLGTSGTYEQYF. The CDR3 DNA is TGTGCCAGCAGTCTAGGGACTAGCGGGACCTACGAGCAGTACTTC. The chain carries TRBV27 and TRBJ2-7; 13 bases map to TRBD2. This CDR3 is built from 15 residues. The ends lost 5 bases at V and 2 bases at J; junction bases unmatched: 3. The V gene's germline CDR1 is MNHEY and CDR2 SMNVEV (reference sequence).

The genes are TRBV7-2 and TRBJ1-2, with D perhaps matching TRBD1 (5 bases). Looked up from germline, CDR1 is SGHTA and CDR2 is FQGNSA. V gave up 0 bases and J gave up 3 bases, with 17 bases separating them. CDR3 length equals 17 residues. CDR3 in amino acids: CASSLAPPGWGDYGYTF. CDR3 in DNA: TGTGCCAGCAGCTTAGCCCCACCTGGATGGGGGGACTATGGCTACACCTTC.

The chain is built from TRBV2 and TRBJ2-3; 7 bases map to TRBD1. This CDR3 region has 15 residues. Per germline, CDR1 SNHLY and CDR2 FYNNEI. V trimming: 6 bases; J trimming: 0 bases; junction bases outside the gene matches: 6. CDR3 DNA sequence: TGTGCCAGCAGCCGAGACAGGGCTAGCACAGATACGCAGTATTTT. It specifies CASSRDRASTDTQYF.

The V and J genes are TRBV5-4 and TRBJ1-4, with D possibly TRBD1 on 5 matching bases. The CDR3 contains 12 residues. V dropped 3 bases and J dropped 7 bases, with 7 bases sitting between them. Germline loops: CDR1 SGHNT, CDR2 YYREEE (reference sequence). CDR3 DNA: TGTGCCAGCAGCTGGGGCGGTGAAAAACTGTTTTTT. Encoded protein: CASSWGGEKLFF.

The rearrangement links TRBV29-1 to TRBJ2-1; D remains unclear. V was cut by 3 bases and J by 4 bases, with 10 bases left in between. In germline, CDR1 is SQVTM, CDR2 ANQGSEA. The length of the CDR3 is 13 residues. CDR3 DNA sequence: TGCAGCGTTGACTCTGTGAGGTACAATGAGCAGTTCTTC. This translates into CSVDSVRYNEQFF.

This chain links TRBV7-9 with TRBJ2-2; D is perhaps TRBD1 or TRBD2 (5 bases each). CDR1 is SEHNR and CDR2 is FQNEAQ in the germline V gene (reference sequence). With 0 bases removed from V and 4 bases from J, the gap between germline ends came to 12 bases. The CDR3 has 16 amino acids. The DNA of the CDR3 is TGTGCCAGCAGCTTAGCCGGGACGGTAGCCACCGGGGAGCTGTTTTTT. It encodes CASSLAGTVATGELFF.

V and J are TRBV6-5 and TRBJ2-2; 7 bases agree with TRBD2. After removal of 0 bases from V and 5 bases from J, the junction contained 6 bases not matched to a gene. The CDR3 contains 16 residues. The V gene's germline CDR1 is MNHEY and CDR2 SVGAGI. The CDR3 DNA sequence: TGTGCCAGCAGTTACTCGATCACGGGAGGTACCGGGGAGCTGTTTTTT. Translation: CASSYSITGGTGELFF.

This chain connects TRBV5-4 to TRBJ2-5, with 7 bases matching TRBD1. J gave up 1 base and V 3 bases, and 0 bases lay outside the gene matches. CDR1 is SGHNT and CDR2 is YYREEE in the germline V gene (reference sequence). The CDR3 runs 13 residues. The CDR3, as DNA: TGTGCCAGCAGCTGGGACAGCCAAGAGACCCAGTACTTC. It encodes CASSWDSQETQYF.

V gene TRBV5-4 combines with J gene TRBJ2-3; the D gene is possibly TRBD1 (7 bases). Trimming took off 4 bases at V and 5 bases at J, with 14 bases between the two ends. Germline loops: CDR1 SGHNT, CDR2 YYREEE (reference sequence). The CDR3 loop spans 14 amino acids. CDR3 in amino acids: CASSPTGEEDTQYF. CDR3 in DNA: TGTGCCAGCAGCCCCACAGGGGAGGAAGATACGCAGTATTTT.

The chain is built from TRBV20-1 and TRBJ2-3; the D gene is possibly TRBD2 (6 bases). The V end was cut by 6 bases, the J end by 0 bases, with 13 bases between. This CDR3 is 14 amino acids long. Germline V gene lookup returns CDR1 DFQATT and CDR2 SNEGSKA (reference sequence). The CDR3 here is CSALAPYSTDTQYF. The DNA for the CDR3 is TGCAGTGCACTAGCTCCCTATAGCACAGATACGCAGTATTTT.

This chain links TRBV14 with TRBJ1-1; D gene uncertain. Germline V gene sequence: CDR1 SGHDN, CDR2 FVKESK. This CDR3 spans 13 amino acids. Trimming stripped 3 bases from V and 4 bases from J, with 9 bases between. The DNA of the CDR3 is TGTGCCAGCAGCCAGTTCTGGACCACTGAAGCTTTCTTT. Translation gives CASSQFWTTEAFF.

The rearrangement joins TRBV7-9 to TRBJ2-6; 7 bases fit TRBD1. Germline lookup yields CDR1 SEHNR and CDR2 FQNEAQ (reference sequence). The length of the CDR3 is 15 residues. Germline trimming cut 5 bases from V and 2 bases from J; bases unmatched to any gene: 3. Here the CDR3 reads CASSGTGAGANVLTF. Written as DNA, the CDR3 is TGTGCCAGCAGCGGTACAGGGGCTGGGGCCAACGTCCTGACTTTC.

This clonotype was picked up one time. The chain has TRBV28 and TRBJ2-7; no clear D gene. CDR1 is MDHEN, CDR2 SYDVKM, per germline. The CDR3 totals 14 residues. Deletions cut 5 bases from V and 3 bases from J, with 14 bases between. The CDR3 loop reads CASSLRSLFYEQYF. The CDR3 nucleotides are TGTGCCAGCAGTCTCCGATCCCTGTTCTACGAGCAGTACTTC. The complete variable domain, with remaining parts taken from reference TRBV28 and TRBJ2-7, reads DVKVTQSSRYLVKRTGEKVFLECVQDMDHENMFWYRQDPGLGLRLIYFSYDVKMKEKGDIPEGYSVSREKKERFSLILESASTNQTSMYLCASSLRSLFYEQYFGPGTRLTVT.